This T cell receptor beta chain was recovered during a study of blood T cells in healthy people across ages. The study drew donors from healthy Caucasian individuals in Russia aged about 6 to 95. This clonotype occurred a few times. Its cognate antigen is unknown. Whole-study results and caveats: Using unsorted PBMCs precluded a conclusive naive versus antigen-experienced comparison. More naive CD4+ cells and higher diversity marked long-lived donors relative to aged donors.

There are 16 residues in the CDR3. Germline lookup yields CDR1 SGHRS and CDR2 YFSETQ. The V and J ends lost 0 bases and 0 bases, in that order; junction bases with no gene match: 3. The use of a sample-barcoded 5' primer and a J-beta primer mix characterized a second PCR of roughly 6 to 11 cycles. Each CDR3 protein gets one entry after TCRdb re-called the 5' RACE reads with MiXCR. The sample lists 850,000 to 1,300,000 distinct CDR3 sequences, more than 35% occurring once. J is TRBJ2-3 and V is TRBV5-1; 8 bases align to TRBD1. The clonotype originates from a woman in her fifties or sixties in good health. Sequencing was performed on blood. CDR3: CASSLDGQGSTDTQYF. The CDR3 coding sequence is TGCGCCAGCAGCTTGGACGGACAGGGAAGCACAGATACGCAGTATTTT. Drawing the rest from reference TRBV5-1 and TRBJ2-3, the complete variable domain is KAGVTQTPRYLIKTRGQQVTLSCSPISGHRSVSWYQQTPGQGLQFLFEYFSETQRNKGNFPGRFSGRQFSNSRSEMNVSTLELGDSALYLCASSLDGQGSTDTQYFGPGTRLTVL.